The present TCR beta chain was sequenced within a study of technical replicates of blood from four donors. Some clones are missing from TCRdb's copy, which holds only in-frame ones; the method was immunoSEQ multiplex PCR. The sample holds some 70,000 clones, under 98% seen once. V lost 2 bases and J lost 2; bases outside the gene matches: 4. Per germline, CDR1 MNHNS and CDR2 SASEGT. CDR3 length equals 15 residues. The chain uses TRBV6-1 and TRBJ2-7; 9 nucleotides align to TRBD2. The sequenced material came from T cells isolated from PBMCs. The clonotype originates from a human donor in good health. CDR3 bases: TGTGCCAGCAGTGAATTAGGCGGGAGGGCCTACGAGCAGTACTTC. The encoded protein is CASSELGGRAYEQYF.